This T cell receptor beta chain was retrieved from a study of cytomegalovirus exposure and HLA in healthy donors. J was trimmed by 1 base and V by 4 bases; bases with no gene match: 6. Germline V gene data show CDR1 as SGHTA and CDR2 as FQGNSA. The CDR3 is 17 amino acids. The PCR employed 60 Vbeta primers together with 13 Jbeta primers. This table comes from immunoSEQ multiplex PCR, and its TCRdb copy is limited to in-frame clones, with some not included. Among 100,000 or so clones listed, 50% to 70% were seen once. These donors counted as nominally healthy when sampled, but unrecorded immune exposures were likely.

This chain connects TRBV7-2 to TRBJ2-3; 12 bases fit TRBD2. This sequence originates from a man aged 25 to 40 in good health and CMV-seropositive. The material sequenced was PBMCs. CDR3 loop: CASSSSSGGAGTDTQYF. As DNA, the CDR3 is TGTGCCAGCAGCTCCTCTAGCGGGGGGGCGGGCACAGATACGCAGTATTTT.